This T cell receptor (beta chain) derives from a study of early T cells in non-severe SARS-CoV-2 infection. Study-wide findings and caveats: A preference for anti-spike CD8 responses marked VDJdb matching, which missed private and CD4 specificities.

Trimming cost V 6 bases and J 2 bases; bases outside gene matches: 0. Germline V gene lookup returns CDR1 DFQATT and CDR2 SNEGSKA (reference sequence). The CDR3 spans 12 residues. This clonotype was recorded a few times. Its antigen remains unknown. Each cDNA molecule carried a unique molecular identifier. Via MiXCR, TCRdb re-called the 5' RACE reads, giving one row per CDR3 protein. The sample lists fewer than 55,000 distinct CDR3 sequences; 6% to 7% were seen once. The source was whole blood, collected at baseline. The rearrangement joins TRBV20-1 to TRBJ2-5; 10 bases match TRBD2. The sequence came from an adult who was a healthcare worker with PCR-confirmed SARS-CoV-2 infection or an uninfected control (not recorded which). Here the CDR3 reads CSALAGQETQYF. The CDR3 DNA reads as TGCAGTGCACTAGCGGGACAAGAGACCCAGTACTTC.